This T cell receptor beta chain is drawn from a study of blood T cell repertoires in COVID-19. Study summary: Acute and convalescent COVID-19 specimens originated in the United States, Italy and Spain. PBMCs, B-cell-depleted T cells, or T cells provided the cDNA or gDNA that made up the material.

The age range of participants was about 18 to 100 years, with residence in 20 to 25 US areas. Allocation to cohorts depended on clinical history reported by the participants. Sequencing was performed with immunoSEQ multiplex PCR; in TCRdb, only in-frame clones are kept and a portion is missing. The data show approximately 300,000 clones, 85% seen once. The germline gives CDR1 SEHNR, CDR2 FQNEAQ (reference sequence). CDR3 length: 14 residues. Deletions cut 4 bases from V and 3 bases from J, with 9 bases between. This receptor was obtained from a woman aged 25 to 39 who had been exposed to COVID-19. The V and J genes are TRBV7-9 and TRBJ2-2, with a possible D match to TRBD2 (5 bases). The specimen was PBMCs or T cells enriched from blood (not recorded which). CDR3 protein: CASSSDLDTGELFF. CDR3 in DNA: TGTGCCAGCAGCTCGGACTTAGACACCGGGGAGCTGTTTTTT.